This is a list of T cell receptor beta chains from one sample in a study of cytomegalovirus exposure and HLA in healthy donors. Clones were sequenced by immunoSEQ multiplex PCR, and TCRdb holds only the in-frame ones, with some missing. The data hold about 160,000 clones, with approximately 88% observed a single time. Sequenced sample: PBMCs. Receptors originate from a man aged 25-45 years in good health and CMV-seropositive. The CDR3 runs from the conserved cysteine through the conserved F or W. A D gene is named only where the DNA matches it firmly. Expanded clones get a size class; other rows say once, few or many, or leave the size out.

d_call	v_call	clone_size	j_call	cdr3_nt	cdr3_aa
-	TRBV30	-	TRBJ2-7	TGTGCCTGGAGTCTTGCTAGCGTGGGCGAGCAGTACTTC	CAWSLASVGEQYF
TRBD1	TRBV2	-	TRBJ1-5	TGTGCCAGCAGTGAATGGGGACAGGGGTGGGATCAGCCCCAGCATTTT	CASSEWGQGWDQPQHF
TRBD1	TRBV7-3	-	TRBJ2-3	TGTGCCAGCAGCCCGGGACAGGTTAGCACAGATACGCAGTATTTT	CASSPGQVSTDTQYF
TRBD1	TRBV13	-	TRBJ1-4	TGTGCCAGCAGCTCCGGGACAGGGCTGAGGAAACTGTTTTTT	CASSSGTGLRKLFF
TRBD2	TRBV10-3	-	TRBJ2-7	TGTGCCATCAGTCTCTCCGAGGGACTAGCGGATTCCTACGAGCAGTACTTC	CAISLSEGLADSYEQYF
-	TRBV9	-	TRBJ2-6	TGTGCCAGCAGCGTAGAAGGGGCTGGGGCCAACGTCCTGACTTTC	CASSVEGAGANVLTF
TRBD2	TRBV6-5	once	TRBJ2-1	TGTGCCAGCAGATCCCTAGCGGGGGGTTACAATGAGCAGTTCTTC	CASRSLAGGYNEQFF
-	TRBV2	once	TRBJ2-3	TGTGCCAGCAGTGAAGAGGGGGGGTCGTTGGATACGCAGTATTTT	CASSEEGGSLDTQYF
TRBD1	TRBV27	-	TRBJ2-5	TGTGCCAGCAGTTTATATCCCCCCGGAGAGGGACAGGGGCGGGAGACCCAGTACTTC	CASSLYPPGEGQGRETQYF
-	TRBV2	-	TRBJ1-1	TGTGCCAGCAGTTGGACAGTAGAGAACACTGAAGCTTTCTTT	CASSWTVENTEAFF
-	TRBV19	-	TRBJ2-7	TGTGCCAGTAGTACCGGACAGCGTCGCTCCTACGAGCAGTACTTC	CASSTGQRRSYEQYF
-	TRBV27	-	TRBJ2-5	TGTGCCAGCAGTTCTTGGGAACAGGAGAGAAGAGAGACCCAGTACTTC	CASSSWEQERRETQYF
TRBD2	TRBV7-4	-	TRBJ2-7	TGTGCCAGCAGTTTCGGGACTAGCGGGGGCCATGATTTTTACGAGCAGTACTTC	CASSFGTSGGHDFYEQYF
TRBD2	TRBV11-2	-	TRBJ2-1	TGTGCCAGCAGCTTAGCGGGGGGGCCGGTCAATGAGCAGTTCTTC	CASSLAGGPVNEQFF
-	TRBV18	few	TRBJ1-5	TGTGCCAGCTCACGGGAGGGGGATCAGCCCCAGCATTTT	CASSREGDQPQHF
-	TRBV28	-	TRBJ1-2	TGTGCCAGCAGTTTTCTCATGATAGAGGAAAACTATGGCTACACCTTC	CASSFLMIEENYGYTF
-	TRBV5-1	once	TRBJ2-5	TGCGCCAGCAGCTTGGGTAGCGGACGATGGGAGACCCAGTACTTC	CASSLGSGRWETQYF
TRBD1	TRBV19	-	TRBJ2-7	TGTGCCAGTAGCATGGTAGGGACAGGGAAATACGAGCAGTACTTC	CASSMVGTGKYEQYF
-	TRBV7-9	-	TRBJ1-2	TGTGCCAGCAGCCGTACCGAGGCTACGTATGGCTACACCTTC	CASSRTEATYGYTF
TRBD1	TRBV2	-	TRBJ2-1	TGTGCCAGCAGTGAACAGGGACAGGGTCCCAATGAGCAGTTCTTC	CASSEQGQGPNEQFF
TRBD1	TRBV9	-	TRBJ1-4	TGTGCCAGCAGCGGATACAGGGGAACTAATGAAAAACTGTTTTTT	CASSGYRGTNEKLFF
-	TRBV5-6	-	TRBJ1-5	TGTGCCAGCAGCTTGGGGATGGGACACGGTAGCAATCAGCCCCAGCATTTT	CASSLGMGHGSNQPQHF
-	TRBV29-1	-	TRBJ2-7	TGCAGCGTTGAGGGACACCCCTACGAGCAGTACTTC	CSVEGHPYEQYF
-	TRBV28	-	TRBJ1-3	TGTGCCAGCAGCCCCGCCTATAGGGGCTCTGGAAACACCATATATTTT	CASSPAYRGSGNTIYF
-	TRBV7-2	-	TRBJ1-5	TGTGCCAGCAGCTTCTACAATCAGCCCCAGCATTTT	CASSFYNQPQHF
-	TRBV9	-	TRBJ1-2	TGTGCCAGCAGCCCGACTATCAGTTCGAGCTATGGCTACACCTTC	CASSPTISSSYGYTF
-	TRBV28	-	TRBJ1-2	TGTGCCAGCAGGAGTCTGGGCAGGCCTTTCGGCTACACCTTC	CASRSLGRPFGYTF
TRBD2	TRBV27	-	TRBJ2-5	TGTGCCAGCAGTTTGATAGGGGTAGCGGGGGGGCCGGAGACCCAGTACTTC	CASSLIGVAGGPETQYF
TRBD2	TRBV5-1	-	TRBJ2-3	TGCGCCAGCAGCTTGGGACTAGCAACAGATACGCAGTATTTT	CASSLGLATDTQYF
-	TRBV5-1	-	TRBJ1-2	TGCGCCAGCAGCCCCAGGGGTGTTGGCTACACCTTC	CASSPRGVGYTF
TRBD2	TRBV5-6	-	TRBJ2-7	TGTGCCAGCAGCAACGCCCGGGCGGGGGGGACCTACGAGCAGTACTTC	CASSNARAGGTYEQYF
-	TRBV5-4	-	TRBJ2-1	TGTGCCAGCAGCTTGGAGGACTTTGCAAATGAGCAGTTCTTC	CASSLEDFANEQFF
TRBD2	TRBV28	many	TRBJ2-2	TGTGCCAGCCTCCGGGGGGACACCGGGGAGCTGTTTTTT	CASLRGDTGELFF
TRBD2	TRBV5-4	-	TRBJ2-3	TGTGCTTACGCGGGAGGGCTAGATACGCAGTATTTT	CAYAGGLDTQYF
TRBD1	TRBV28	few	TRBJ1-1	TGTGCCAGCAGTCCGACAGGGGGTCGGACTGAAGCTTTCTTT	CASSPTGGRTEAFF
-	TRBV4-1	-	TRBJ1-4	TGCGCCAGCAGCCAAGAGGCCAGGGATGAAAAACTGTTTTTT	CASSQEARDEKLFF
-	TRBV11-3	-	TRBJ1-4	TGTGCCAGCAGCTTAGGCGGGAGCAATGAAAAACTGTTTTTT	CASSLGGSNEKLFF
-	TRBV19	-	TRBJ1-2	TGTGCCATCAATAAGGACAGTCTCTATGGCTACACCTTC	CAINKDSLYGYTF
-	TRBV6-5	-	TRBJ1-1	TGTGCCAGCAGTTACCACAGGGAGATGAACACTGAAGCTTTCTTT	CASSYHREMNTEAFF
TRBD2	TRBV9	few	TRBJ2-2	TGTGCCAGCAGCGATGGACTAGCGGTGTACACCGGGGAGCTGTTTTTT	CASSDGLAVYTGELFF
-	TRBV7-9	-	TRBJ2-3	TGTGCCAGCAGCTTATTAGGGGGTCCTGGAGATACGCAGTATTTT	CASSLLGGPGDTQYF
-	TRBV6-6	few	TRBJ2-7	TGTGCCAGCAGCCTAGGGGATGGAAAGTACTTC	CASSLGDGKYF
TRBD2	TRBV7-2	once	TRBJ2-2	TGTGCCAGCAGCTCCCCGGGAGGGGAGACCACCGGGGAGCTGTTTTTT	CASSSPGGETTGELFF
-	TRBV28	-	TRBJ1-1	TGTGCCAGCAGTTTATCAACAGGGTTTGTGACTGAAGCTTTCTTT	CASSLSTGFVTEAFF
-	TRBV11-2	-	TRBJ2-2	TGTGCCAGCAGCTTACCGGGGGTCGGGGAGCTGTTTTTT	CASSLPGVGELFF
-	TRBV9	-	TRBJ2-7	TGTGCCAGCAGCGAGGGGTTAGCGGAAACCTACGAGCAGTACTTC	CASSEGLAETYEQYF
TRBD2	TRBV28	-	TRBJ2-1	TGTGCCAGCAGTTTATCCTCGACTAGCGGGAGTTGGTATGAGCAGTTCTTC	CASSLSSTSGSWYEQFF
-	TRBV18	-	TRBJ1-4	TGTGCCAGCTCACCAATAACACAGGGTGAAAAACTGTTTTTT	CASSPITQGEKLFF
-	TRBV29-1	-	TRBJ1-2	TGCAGCGCCGCGGACCAAGGGGATGGCTACACCTTC	CSAADQGDGYTF
-	TRBV30	-	TRBJ1-5	TGTGCCTGGAGTGGACGGTGGGGCAGCAATCAGCCCCAGCATTTT	CAWSGRWGSNQPQHF
TRBD2	TRBV9	-	TRBJ2-3	TGTGCCAGCGGATCGCGGGGGGACTTTACAGATACGCAGTATTTT	CASGSRGDFTDTQYF
-	TRBV7-8	once	TRBJ1-5	TGTGCCAGCAGCTTAGGTTATAGCAATCAGCCCCAGCATTTT	CASSLGYSNQPQHF
TRBD1	TRBV7-2	-	TRBJ1-5	TGTGCCAGCAGCACCTGGACAGGGGAGGGTCAGCCCCAGCATTTT	CASSTWTGEGQPQHF
TRBD2	TRBV9	-	TRBJ2-1	TGTGCCAGCAGCGCGTTGAGCGGGAGAGACTCCTACAATGAGCAGTTCTTC	CASSALSGRDSYNEQFF
-	TRBV30	few	TRBJ2-7	TGTGCCTGGGCGGGTCGATACGAGCAGTACTTC	CAWAGRYEQYF
TRBD1	TRBV28	-	TRBJ2-7	TGTGCCAGCAGTCAATATGCCAGTGAAACAGGGGCTCGGGGCGAGCAGTACTTC	CASSQYASETGARGEQYF
TRBD2	TRBV7-2	once	TRBJ2-2	TGTGCCAGCAGCTTTCGGGGGGGAGACACCGGGGAGCTGTTTTTT	CASSFRGGDTGELFF
-	TRBV5-4	-	TRBJ1-1	TGTGCCAGCAGCCCTGACAGGCAGAACACTGAAGCTTTCTTT	CASSPDRQNTEAFF
-	TRBV7-3	-	TRBJ1-1	TGTGCCAGCAGCTTAGTCGGGGGGCGAGCTTTCTTT	CASSLVGGRAFF
-	TRBV2	-	TRBJ2-1	TGTGCCAGCAGTGAAGCGCGAGTCCCCGGGGAGTTCTTC	CASSEARVPGEFF